This TCR beta chain emerged from a study of CD8+ T cells in alopecia areata. The authors extracted RNA and reverse transcribed it into cDNA as the sequencing template. Sequenced by immunoSEQ multiplex PCR; TCRdb stores in-frame clones only, minus some. The repertoire has 90,000 to 150,000 clones, more than 45% of them found once; the top ten carry roughly 0.5%. This CDR3 is built from 15 residues. CDR1 and CDR2 (germline): SGHDN, FVKESK. With 3 bases clipped from V and 6 bases from J, the junction kept 9 bases outside the gene matches. This clone was observed once. As for treatment: oral pan-JAK inhibitor, 5-10 mg twice daily. Alopecia areata patients gave lesional scalp punch biopsies and peripheral blood samples. Cell sorting was applied to PBMCs, and CD4+ and CD8+ T cells were collected.

The sequenced sample was CD4+ T cells sorted from blood, obtained at week 4, from a patient treated with tofacitinib. The sequence derives from a human donor with alopecia areata. The chain has TRBV14 and TRBJ1-2, with TRBD1 matching 8 bases. In DNA form, the CDR3 reads TGTGCCAGCAGCCAGCGGACAGGGCGTTTCGATGGCTACACCTTC. Protein: CASSQRTGRFDGYTF. The full variable domain, in which reference TRBV14 and TRBJ1-2 provide the parts outside the CDR3, is EAGVTQFPSHSVIEKGQTVTLRCDPISGHDNLYWYRRVMGKEIKFLLHFVKESKQDESGMPNNRFLAERTGGTYSTLKVQPAELEDSGVYFCASSQRTGRFDGYTFGSGTRLTVV.